This T cell receptor beta chain was retrieved from a study of cytomegalovirus exposure and HLA in healthy donors (TCRdb year 2017). Concerning the study at large: An earlier analysis of a few hundred of the donors reported around 280 Gb of sequence data and 90 million to 120 million unique TCR beta sequences obtained from some 170 million T cells. Roughly 300 gigabases of sequencing data and roughly 81 million unique TCR sequences made up an early release that covered approximately 620 HLA-typed donors. Of the 350 to 450 genotyped donors, roughly 76% were placed in the genetic ancestry cluster associated with self-reported Caucasian donors. The study aimed to test whether signatures of past pathogen exposure could be identified by cataloging public T cell receptors. The study profiled the T cell repertoires of 666 subjects by immunosequencing and related them to cytomegalovirus serostatus. Besides the first cohort of some 670 subjects, a separate validation cohort made up of 120 or so different subjects was used. The study combined high-throughput TCR immunosequencing, statistical association of individual TCRs with disease status, and machine learning to predict cytomegalovirus infection status. A later analysis re-examined previously published TCR beta repertoires from 500 to 700 donors and added high-resolution HLA genotyping to investigate patterns of TCR occurrence. The later analysis used no new phenotypic data to find candidate immune exposures, relying instead on TCR beta sequences and their occurrence across donors. In an earlier analysis of 587 of the donors, high-throughput TCR beta sequencing was used to judge whether each TCR beta V gene segment behaved as functional or pseudogenic. Donor age, sex, ethnicity and CMV serostatus were compiled alongside the repertoire data. A later genetic analysis used genome-wide SNP genotypes for about 60% of the roughly 670 donors, treating that subset as a discovery cohort. All discovery cohort repertoires had been generated on a single sequencing platform. Class I and class II HLA loci were covered by the typing at four-digit resolution. Typing coverage varied by locus: roughly 620-640 donors for A, B, C, DRB1 and DQB1; some 520 for DQA1; approximately 570 for DPA1; approximately 490 for DPB1. Because of strong linkage in the cohort, five DR-DQ haplotypes were treated as single units for association and clustering. Across approximately 420 genotyped donors of the cohort, an average of roughly 200,000 unique TCR beta nucleotide sequences per donor were sequenced, and 15% to 20% of those sequences were non-productive.

Comments on this clone: Its antigen is not yet known. No clone much larger than this one lies a single base away; base qualities are absent.

According to the germline V gene, CDR1 reads SGHDT and CDR2 reads YYEEEE. From the cysteine up to the phenylalanine, the CDR3 has a length of 15 residues. Only the CDR3 region is kept as DNA, spanning 45 bases read in frame from base 1. V and J are trimmed by 2 bases and 4 bases, and the gene matches miss 4 bases of the junction. Libraries were prepared through the immunoSEQ multiplex PCR assay. A mixture of 60 forward primers for TCR Vbeta segments and 13 reverse primers for TCR Jbeta segments was used in the multiplex PCR. The CDR3 region of rearranged TCR beta genes was amplified from genomic DNA by a multiplex PCR assay. The amplified TCR beta libraries were sequenced on the Illumina HiSeq System as 87-base-pair reads. Per the source publication's procedure: A later analysis counted 65 million to 90 million unique TCR beta chains across the approximately 700 repertoires, and 9.5 million to 11 million of these chains were shared by at least two donors. Raw reads were error-corrected and collapsed into unique sequences with a nearest-neighbor algorithm that merged closely related sequences to remove PCR and sequencing errors. To assign V, D and J gene segments, CDR3 sequences were aligned to IMGT reference sequences. For a sequence to be retained, a match of at least six nucleotides was required to both a V gene segment and a J gene segment. A rearrangement counted as productive if the CDR3 had no stop codons and remained in frame with V and J, and every other rearrangement counted as non-productive. CDR3 was defined according to IMGT convention as the region running from the second conserved V-encoded cysteine to the conserved J-encoded phenylalanine. The earlier analysis of approximately 500 of the donors excluded sequences that lacked an unambiguous match to a single V gene segment. In an earlier analysis of some 590 of the donors, V segments were called functional above 56.7% productive rearrangements and were called segregating when the between-donor standard deviation exceeded 5%. A statistical classification framework was built to diagnose cytomegalovirus status from the catalog of TCR beta chain sequences. V and J gene assignment, in a later analysis, came from comparing TCR nucleotide sequences with IMGT/GENE-DB human TR gene sequences. Using the TCRdist pipeline, a later analysis assigned CDR3 sequences along with most-parsimonious VDJ recombination scenarios. In a later analysis, each TCR beta chain was defined by its CDR3 amino acid sequence together with its V-gene family, and reads lacking a unique V-gene family were excluded. To address suspected cross-contamination and a sequencing artifact, a later analysis removed around 600 highly shared, low-generation-probability nucleotide sequences. For each public chain, a later analysis derived a clonal expansion index from normalized ranks of inferred template counts within each repertoire. Generation probabilities in a later analysis came from a VDJ recombination model fitted to out-of-frame rearrangements, and those results were checked against IGoR. In a later analysis, hypergeometric tests were used to score TCR-TCR, TCR-HLA and TCR-CMV co-occurrence, with a repertoire-size bias correction applied to TCR pairs. To estimate false discovery rates, a later analysis permuted the HLA or CMV assignments 20 times. A later analysis grouped co-occurring TCRs with DBSCAN, adding TCRdist sequence similarity when clustering within HLA-allele-positive subsets. Repertoires with fewer than 30,000 or more than 120,000 public chains, plus five repertoires with anomalous nucleotide sharing, were excluded from co-occurrence clustering. Drawn from immuneACCESS, this table holds only the in-frame rearrangements with V and J called that TCRdb kept. Clones are partly lost; checked studies trace under half to an unresolved V gene and leave the rest unexplained. That table is the source of V, J and clone size, and D and trimming were worked out from the DNA. The sample yields roughly 99,000 clones; more than 70% were counted once. Roughly 8% of the sample is held by the ten biggest clonotypes.

What the research found in general, with its limitations: Several of the top co-occurrence clusters appeared to be linked to parvovirus B19, influenza, CMV and Epstein-Barr virus, according to a later analysis. A total of 150 to 200 TCR beta chains were listed by the study as associated with cytomegalovirus. A later analysis found that most CMV-associated TCR beta chains appeared HLA-restricted, with HLA associations seemingly driven largely by CMV exposure. A group of highly shared sequence variants was considered likely to be a technical artifact of the sequencing pipeline. A further reported finding was that TCR beta sequences accurately predicted the HLA-A and HLA-B alleles for most subjects in the first cohort. A later genetic analysis associated a missense DCLRE1C variant with V-gene and J-gene trimming of TCR beta chains, and an independent cohort replicated the association. Immune exposure information for the cohort was limited to CMV serostatus. Because some donors lacked HLA typing at each locus, the association tests relied only on the typed subset. Presence/absence analyses assumed roughly uniform sequencing depth across donors, an assumption that may not hold. In a later genetic analysis, fewer N-insertions in productive TCRs were reported among donors in an Asian-associated ancestry cluster than the roughly 700-donor mean. Correlated functional status among segregating V segments might reflect linkage disequilibrium, but an unknown experimental factor could not be ruled out. The earlier analysis of a few hundred of the donors excluded roughly 16 rarely observed V segments, including chromosome 9 orphons, because counts were too low. The authors suggested that the approach could potentially be generalized to other disease states and immunological phenotypes. A later analysis found that HLA-associated TCR beta chains were more clonally expanded and had lower generation probabilities than equally common non-associated chains. In an earlier analysis of fewer than 750 of the donors, most TCR beta V segments were observed in productive rearrangements about 90% or about 30% of the time, broadly matching IMGT annotations. A later analysis found that TCR association rates varied across HLA loci, with DRB1 alleles showing the most associated TCRs and HLA-C alleles the fewest. Specific HLA alleles were associated with around 18,000 TCR beta sequences at a false discovery rate of 0.05 in a later analysis. The 87-base-pair reads could not distinguish some IMGT-functional V segments, including TRBV6-2 and TRBV6-3, so those segments were excluded. This cohort had only TCR beta chains sequenced, and the lack of alpha or paired-chain data limited which features could be detected. Strong co-occurrence of HLA alleles, especially DR and DQ, made assigning TCR associations to individual alleles difficult. Most TCR sequences were seen in very few donors, while some public TCRs were found in many individuals. The classifier was reported to diagnose cytomegalovirus status with high specificity and sensitivity in both the original and validation cohorts. In vitro tests confirmed that a few of the cytomegalovirus-associated TCR beta chains recognize cytomegalovirus antigens.

The cohort was made up of under 800 healthy bone marrow donors. At the time of sampling, all cohort members were nominally healthy, though unrecorded immune exposures were likely present. The donor was CMV seronegative and was included in the group of about 400 seronegative cohort members. Every donor gave a peripheral blood sample, and the peripheral blood mononuclear cells from that sample were used for TCR beta sequencing. Genomic DNA was extracted from the blood cell samples with the Qiagen DNeasy Blood Extraction Kit. The TCR comes from a man aged 25 to 40 in good health and CMV-seronegative. This sequence uses TRBV5-6 and TRBJ2-3, with 10 junctional bases fitting TRBD2. The sequenced sample consisted of PBMCs. The DNA is TGTGCCAGCAGCTTCCTAGCGGGAGCGGCAGATACGCAGTATTTT. It encodes CASSFLAGAADTQYF.